These 10 T cell receptor beta chains were all obtained from the same sample, sequenced in a study of identical twins. TCRdb re-derived calls from the 5' RACE reads in MiXCR, one entry per CDR3 protein. Of approximately 190,000 distinct CDR3 sequences listed, approximately 16% were seen once; the top ten hold less than 45%. These data also featured in a second study, about T cells expressing NK-cell markers.

The sequencing sample was made of CD8+ T cells sorted from blood. The source of these receptors is a young woman in good health.

This clonotype was seen a handful of times. The genes are TRBV7-6 and TRBJ2-1; TRBD2 matches 8 bases. The CDR3 is 14 residues long. V trimming: 3 bases; J trimming: 6 bases; junction bases outside the gene matches: 4. The V gene's germline CDR1 is SGHVS and CDR2 FNYEAQ. The CDR3 loop is CASSFGTSVNEQFF. The CDR3 coding sequence is TGTGCCAGCAGCTTTGGGACTAGTGTCAATGAGCAGTTCTTC.

This clonotype has more than one count but fewer than ten. The chain combines TRBV27 with TRBJ2-1, with TRBD2 matching over 10 bases. This CDR3 is built from 14 residues. Trimming cost V 6 bases and J 13 bases; bases outside gene matches: 12. Germline V gene sequence: CDR1 MNHEY, CDR2 SMNVEV (reference sequence). The CDR3 loop is CASRGLAGVRGQFF. The CDR3 nucleotides read TGTGCCAGCAGAGGGCTAGCGGGAGTACGAGGACAGTTCTTC.

The chain has TRBV12-3 or TRBV12-4 and TRBJ2-1; D is possibly TRBD2 (6 bases). V lost 4 bases and J lost 10, with 8 bases in between. CDR3 length: 11 amino acids. This chain's CDR3 is CASSSGVEQFF. The DNA for the CDR3 is TGTGCCAGCAGTTCGGGAGTGGAGCAGTTCTTC.

This clonotype has only a few counts. The chain recombines TRBV6-5 with TRBJ2-7, with D possibly matching TRBD2 (5 bases). Trimming left V 2 bases short and J 7 bases short, with 15 bases between. Germline V gives CDR1 MNHEY, CDR2 SVGAGI. The CDR3 sequence is 14 residues long. The CDR3 sequence is CASSYLAGLREQYF. The CDR3 nucleotides read TGTGCCAGCAGTTACCTGGCGGGTTTGAGGGAGCAGTACTTC.

This clonotype has more than one count but fewer than ten. The gene calls are TRBV6-5 and TRBJ2-3; D gene ambiguous. Germline assignment: CDR1 MNHEY and CDR2 SVGAGI. This CDR3 has 12 residues. Trimming took off 4 bases at V and 11 bases at J, with 13 bases between the two ends. The CDR3 spells CASSSILPLQYF. Here the CDR3 DNA reads TGTGCCAGCAGTTCGATCTTACCCTTGCAGTATTTT.

This clonotype has a count of ten or more. V is TRBV7-8 and J is TRBJ2-5; perhaps TRBD2 as D (7 bases). CDR3 length: 14 residues. Deletions cut 3 bases from V and 5 bases from J, with 13 bases between. Germline values: CDR1 SGHVS, CDR2 FQNEAQ. The CDR3 sequence is CASSLGGGRETQYF. CDR3 nucleotide sequence: TGTGCCAGCAGCTTGGGAGGGGGACGCGAGACCCAGTACTTC.

V is TRBV12-3 or TRBV12-4 and J is TRBJ2-1; possible D gene TRBD1, 5 bases. CDR3 length: 12 residues. Trimming stripped 9 bases from V and 7 bases from J, with 13 bases between. The CDR3, as DNA: TGTGCCAGTCTCGACAGAAAGAATGAGCAGTTCTTC. As protein: CASLDRKNEQFF.

This clonotype has more than one count but fewer than ten. The rearrangement joins TRBV7-6 to TRBJ2-5; 9 bases align to TRBD2. The V gene's germline CDR1 is SGHVS and CDR2 FNYEAQ. This CDR3 contains 14 residues. The V segment lost 3 bases and the J segment 5 bases; nucleotides outside the gene matches: 4. The CDR3 region has the DNA TGTGCCAGCAGCTTTTTAACTAGCGGGGAGACCCAGTACTTC. It translates to CASSFLTSGETQYF.

The V call is TRBV5-6, the J call TRBJ2-2; 9 nucleotides match TRBD1. The CDR3 is made up of 15 amino acids. Germline values: CDR1 SGHDT, CDR2 YYEEEE. Unmatched junction bases numbered 8, after V lost 4 bases and J lost 7 bases. The CDR3 sequence: CASSAGTGLIGELFF. The CDR3 bases are TGTGCCAGCAGCGCTGGGACAGGGTTGATCGGGGAGCTGTTTTTT.

This clonotype occurred a few times. The chain uses TRBV12-3 or TRBV12-4 and TRBJ1-4; D is uncertain. This CDR3 is 12 amino acids long. V was cut by 6 bases and J by 1 base, with 3 bases left in between. In DNA form, the CDR3 reads TGTGCCAGCAGGGGAACTAATGAAAAACTGTTTTTT. Protein: CASRGTNEKLFF.